This note documents a single TCR beta chain sequence. Its antigen target is currently unknown. No quality values exist for individual bases; no much larger clone is one base distant. Other DNA sequences in the same sample also yield this CDR3. The sample comes from a study of blood T cell repertoires in COVID-19 (dated by TCRdb to 2018 to 2020). Concerning the study at large: Samples from collaborators originated in the United States, Italy and Spain and spanned both the acute and convalescent phases of COVID-19. The material from the prospective study consisted of cDNA or gDNA derived from T cells, B-cell-depleted T cells, or PBMCs. The dataset comprised deeply sampled blood TCRbeta repertoires from subjects exposed to, actively infected with, or recovered from COVID-19. The repertoires were released in a freely available public database meant as a resource for research on the immune response to SARS-CoV-2. The samples were drawn from the first 160 participants of the ongoing ImmuneRACE study and from about 1,200 subjects provided by 6 global collaborators. Sample metadata almost always included a de-identified subject ID, COVID-19 status, age in years and sex. Where HLA class I and class II types were available, the types were taken from metadata supplied by the sample provider, not from assay-based typing.

TCRbeta CDR3 regions were amplified from genomic DNA by means of the immunoSEQ Assay, a bias-controlled multiplex PCR. Concerning the study's data processing: The number of nucleated cells in each sample was estimated from the amplification of reference gene primers within the assay. To quantify the absolute abundance of each unique TCRbeta CDR3 rearrangement, sequence reads were collapsed and filtered. For each sample, productive Simpson clonality was calculated as the square root of Simpson's diversity index across productive rearrangements. Not all clones reach the TCRdb copy of this immuneACCESS table, which keeps in-frame sequences only. Checked studies attribute under half of the gap to unresolved V genes and leave the rest unexplained. Clone size and the V and J calls come from that table; the DNA yielded D and trimming. The sample profile shows approximately 60,000 clones; roughly four fifths of them were found once. The top ten constitute 15% to 20% of the sample.

The CDR3 has 15 amino acids, counting the end cysteine and phenylalanine. Only the CDR3 portion is preserved as DNA: 45 bases, with reading frame beginning at the first base. The germline V gene provides CDR1 MGHRA and CDR2 YSYEKL. V loses 2 bases at its end and J loses 4 bases; junction bases beyond the gene matches: 3. Overall results and qualifications from the work: The amount of clinical and demographic metadata varied by source and participant and was provided uncurated.

Each collaborating institution followed its own protocols to collect whole blood in K2EDTA tubes. For TCRbeta analysis, collaborator samples were shipped as frozen whole blood, as isolated PBMCs, or as DNA extracted from either sample type. The origin of this receptor is a man aged 55 to 70 with acute or convalescent COVID-19. Sequencing was carried out using peripheral blood. The V and J segments used are TRBV4-1 and TRBJ1-5, and TRBD1 matches 9 of the central bases. The nucleotide sequence is given as TGCGCCAGCAGCCAACTGACAGGGGGAAATCAGCCCCAGCATTTT. This is translated as CASSQLTGGNQPQHF.